One sample yielded the 6 T cell receptor beta chains listed below, sequenced in a study of CD8+ T cells in alopecia areata. Regarding treatment: oral pan-JAK inhibitor, 5-10 mg twice daily. The sequencing template was cDNA reverse transcribed from extracted RNA. Measured with immunoSEQ multiplex PCR; TCRdb has only the in-frame clones, and not every one. This sample has 95,000 to 100,000 clones, with around 60% found just once. Specimen: CD8+ T cells sorted from blood, collected between weeks 55 and 65, from a patient treated with tofacitinib. Receptors were obtained from a human donor with alopecia areata.

V gene TRBV7-9 combines with J gene TRBJ1-2; no reliable D call. Germline CDR1 SEHNR, CDR2 FQNEAQ (reference sequence). V shed 1 base and J shed 4 bases, with 13 bases lying between them. The CDR3 loop spans 15 amino acids. CDR3 amino acids: CASSLGTMELYGYTF. CDR3 bases: TGTGCCAGCAGCTTAGGGACTATGGAACTCTATGGCTACACCTTC.

This clone was detected only a few times. V usage is TRBV19 and J usage is TRBJ2-1; D might be TRBD2 (6 bases). The CDR3 contains 15 residues. Trimming took 5 bases from V and 5 from J, leaving 16 bases between them. Germline values: CDR1 LNHDA, CDR2 SQIVND (reference sequence). In nucleotides, the CDR3 is TGTGCCAGTAGTCCCTTTGGAGGGACGAACAATGAGCAGTTCTTC. Translating gives CASSPFGGTNNEQFF.

CDR3 bases: TGTGCCAGCAGCCAAGATGGAGGGGCTGGAAACACCATATATTTT. Translated, it gives CASSQDGGAGNTIYF. This chain joins TRBV4-2 and TRBJ1-3; D perhaps matches TRBD1 (5 bases). The CDR3 sequence is 15 residues long. Trimming removed 0 bases from V and 2 bases from J, with 8 bases in between. The germline V gene has CDR1 LGHNA and CDR2 YNFKEQ.

The V and J genes are TRBV4-2 and TRBJ1-5; D not resolved. The ends were cut back, 4 bases at V and 0 bases at J, with 16 bases in the middle. The CDR3 is made up of 17 amino acids. Looked up from germline, CDR1 is LGHNA and CDR2 is YNFKEQ. CDR3 bases: TGTGCCAGCAGCCGACGACGGGAAGGATATAGCAATCAGCCCCAGCATTTT. Translating gives CASSRRREGYSNQPQHF.

J is TRBJ1-2 and V is TRBV5-6; TRBD1 is a possible D gene (5 bases). Trimming left V 0 bases short and J 5 bases short, with 14 bases between. The germline CDR1 and CDR2 sequences are SGHDT and YYEEEE. The length of the CDR3 is 15 residues. CDR3: CASSLGGFLSYGYTF. In nucleotides, the CDR3 is TGTGCCAGCAGCTTGGGGGGGTTTCTATCTTATGGCTACACCTTC.

The rearrangement uses TRBV15 and TRBJ1-6, with no clear D. The CDR3 spans 16 residues. Germline assignment: CDR1 LNHNV and CDR2 YYDKDF (reference sequence). The V and J ends lost 2 bases and 8 bases respectively, with 16 bases between them. In DNA, the CDR3 is TGTGCCACCAGCAGACATATCGGTGAGGGAGATTCACCCCTCCACTTT. It is translated as CATSRHIGEGDSPLHF. The full variable domain, its missing parts supplied by reference TRBV15 and TRBJ1-6, is DAMVIQNPRYQVTQFGKPVTLSCSQTLNHNVMYWYQQKSSQAPKLLFHYYDKDFNNEADTPDNFQSRRPNTSFCFLDIRSPGLGDTAMYLCATSRHIGEGDSPLHFGNGTRLTVT.